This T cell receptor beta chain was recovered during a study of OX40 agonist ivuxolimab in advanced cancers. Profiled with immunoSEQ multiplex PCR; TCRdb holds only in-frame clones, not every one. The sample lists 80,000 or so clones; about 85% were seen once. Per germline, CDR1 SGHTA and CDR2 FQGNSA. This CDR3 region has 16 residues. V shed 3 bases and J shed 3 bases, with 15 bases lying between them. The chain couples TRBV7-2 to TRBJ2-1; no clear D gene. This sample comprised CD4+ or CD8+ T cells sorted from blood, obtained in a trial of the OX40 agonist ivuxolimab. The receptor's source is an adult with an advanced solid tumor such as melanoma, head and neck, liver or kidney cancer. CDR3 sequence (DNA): TGTGCCAGCAGCTTTATTCCCCCCCGCGACTACAATGAGCAGTTCTTC. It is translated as CASSFIPPRDYNEQFF.